The 16 T cell receptor beta chains below come from one sample, sequenced in a study of tumor-infiltrating lymphocytes in localized non-small cell lung cancer. Clones were sequenced by immunoSEQ multiplex PCR, and TCRdb holds only the in-frame ones, with some missing. The sample yields around 6,400 clones, around 69% seen once. The sequenced sample was lung tumor tissue. These TCRs come from a human donor with non-small cell lung cancer.

The genes are TRBV1 and TRBJ2-5; no DNA check was done on the table's D call, TRBD2. TRBV1 is designated a pseudogene. The CDR3 is 19 residues long. CDR3 in DNA: TGCACCAGCAGCCAAATAGGGACTAGCGGGGGGGGCCCAGAAGAGACCCAGTACTTC. Residues: CTSSQIGTSGGGPEETQYF.

This chain connects TRBV18 to TRBJ2-7; 7 bases map to TRBD1. Unmatched junction bases numbered 2, after V lost 3 bases and J lost 0 bases. This CDR3 is built from 14 residues. Germline V lookup: CDR1 KGHSH, CDR2 LQKENI. The CDR3 sequence: CASSPTGFSYEQYF. The CDR3 coding sequence is TGTGCCAGCTCACCGACAGGGTTCTCCTACGAGCAGTACTTC.

This chain connects TRBV19 to TRBJ1-6; D ambiguous. V lost 0 bases, J lost 9 bases, and 9 bases lay in between. The CDR3 length is 14 residues. The germline gives CDR1 LNHDA, CDR2 SQIVND (reference sequence). Written as DNA, the CDR3 is TGTGCCAGTAGTATAGAAGGGCGCAGTTCACCCCTCCACTTT. Encoded protein: CASSIEGRSSPLHF.

The chain combines TRBV7-2 with TRBJ1-3, with D maybe TRBD1 (6 bases). The V end was cut by 5 bases, the J end by 5 bases, with 25 bases between. Germline lookup yields CDR1 SGHTA and CDR2 FQGNSA. The CDR3 is 18 residues long. The CDR3 region is CASSIGGLDSRPRNTIYF. The CDR3 coding sequence is TGTGCCAGCAGCATTGGAGGGCTGGACAGCCGGCCCCGAAACACCATATATTTT.

This chain uses TRBV19 with TRBJ2-1; D not resolved. V shed 8 bases and J shed 4 bases, with 6 bases lying between them. The germline gives CDR1 LNHDA, CDR2 SQIVND (reference sequence). The CDR3 totals 11 residues. Here the CDR3 DNA reads TGTGCCAGTGGGCATTACAATGAGCAGTTCTTC. Protein sequence: CASGHYNEQFF.

The chain employs TRBV9 and TRBJ1-4; D call uncertain. Deletions cut 1 base from V and 6 bases from J, with 13 bases between. Germline lookup yields CDR1 SGDLS and CDR2 YYNGEE. This CDR3 contains 15 residues. Written as DNA, the CDR3 is TGTGCCAGCAGCGTATCGGCCACGACTTATGAAAAACTGTTTTTT. Protein sequence: CASSVSATTYEKLFF.

This clone has just a few counts. V and J are TRBV6-1 and TRBJ2-3; D is perhaps TRBD2 (5 bases). This CDR3 comprises 16 residues. With 3 bases removed from V and 0 bases from J, the gap between germline ends came to 13 bases. Germline V CDR1 and CDR2: MNHNS, SASEGT. DNA for the CDR3: TGTGCCAGCAGTGATCTAGCAGGTTCTAGCACAGATACGCAGTATTTT. Its protein is CASSDLAGSSTDTQYF.

The rearrangement joins TRBV7-6 to TRBJ2-5; D is uncertain. This CDR3 has 15 amino acids. V was trimmed by 1 base and J by 4 bases, leaving 13 bases between them. Germline lookup yields CDR1 SGHVS and CDR2 FNYEAQ. The CDR3 loop reads CASSLVQNPRETQYF. CDR3 nucleotides: TGTGCCAGCAGCTTAGTGCAGAACCCGAGAGAGACCCAGTACTTC.

Only one count was recorded for this clone. The chain joins TRBV9 to TRBJ2-3, with 11 bases aligning to TRBD2. The germline CDR1 and CDR2 sequences are SGDLS and YYNGEE. Trimming took 2 bases from V and 4 from J; bases not matched to a gene: 0. The CDR3 consists of 14 residues. CDR3 loop: CASSVSGGADTQYF. The CDR3 DNA sequence: TGTGCCAGCAGCGTTAGCGGGGGGGCAGATACGCAGTATTTT.

V and J are TRBV9 and TRBJ1-2; D is possibly TRBD1 (6 bases). The CDR3 covers 13 residues. Trimming removed 3 bases from V and 6 bases from J, with 12 bases in between. CDR1 and CDR2 (germline): SGDLS, YYNGEE. The CDR3 DNA is TGTGCCAGCAGCGGAACAGGGTCGCATGGCTACACCTTC. Translated: CASSGTGSHGYTF.

The chain uses TRBV6-1 and TRBJ2-5, with 9 bases fitting TRBD2. Germline-derived CDR1 and CDR2 are MNHNS and SASEGT. This CDR3 is 14 amino acids long. Unmatched junction bases numbered 3, after V lost 2 bases and J lost 5 bases. The CDR3 spells CASSELAGKETQYF. For the CDR3, the DNA is TGTGCCAGCAGTGAACTAGCGGGGAAGGAGACCCAGTACTTC.

This chain joins TRBV6-1 and TRBJ2-1; 9 bases map to TRBD2. With 0 bases clipped from V and 12 bases from J, the junction kept 12 bases outside the gene matches. Germline assignment: CDR1 MNHNS and CDR2 SASEGT. The CDR3 is 16 residues long. Here the CDR3 reads CASSEASGTSPWGQFF. CDR3 nucleotides: TGTGCCAGCAGTGAAGCGTCGGGGACTAGCCCCTGGGGGCAGTTCTTC.

The chain employs TRBV5-1 and TRBJ1-2; D is unclear. Germline V gene data show CDR1 as SGHRS and CDR2 as YFSETQ. The V end lost 5 bases, the J end lost 3 bases, and 5 bases lay between the germline ends. The CDR3 is made up of 11 amino acids. The CDR3 spells CASRAHYGYTF. DNA of the CDR3: TGCGCCAGCAGGGCTCACTATGGCTACACCTTC.

The chain recombines TRBV4-1 with TRBJ2-1; D is ambiguous. CDR1 MGHRA and CDR2 YSYEKL come from the germline V gene. This CDR3 region has 15 residues. The V gene lost 2 bases and the J gene lost 2 bases, with 10 bases spanning the gap. CDR3 nucleotide sequence: TGCGCCAGCAGCCAACAACGGGTCACCTACAATGAGCAGTTCTTC. It specifies CASSQQRVTYNEQFF.

CDR3 loop: CASSQVPGGATDEQYF. The CDR3 nucleotides read TGTGCCAGCAGCCAAGTGCCAGGGGGCGCAACAGACGAGCAGTACTTC. This chain uses TRBV4-2 with TRBJ2-7; 8 bases align to TRBD1. The CDR3 is 16 residues long. V gave up 1 base and J gave up 5 bases; unmatched junction bases: 10. Germline-derived CDR1 and CDR2 are LGHNA and YNFKEQ.

This chain's CDR3 is CASSQTGRGYTF. The CDR3 nucleotides read TGTGCCAGCAGCCAAACAGGGCGCGGCTACACCTTC. V usage is TRBV7-2 and J usage is TRBJ1-2; D is perhaps TRBD1 (6 bases). The V end lost 5 bases, the J end lost 8 bases, and 12 bases lay between the germline ends. The germline gives CDR1 SGHTA, CDR2 FQGNSA. This CDR3 has 12 residues.